This TCR beta chain is drawn from a study of Ad26.COV2.S vaccination and SARS-CoV-2 variants. Whole-study findings and limits: The study found higher spike-specific TCR breadth in vaccine than placebo recipients. In TCR breadth and depth analyses, total T cell responses may have been underestimated.

Trimming shortened V by 3 bases and J by 0 bases, and 15 bases separated the two germline ends. This CDR3 comprises 16 residues. Germline-derived CDR1 and CDR2 are KGHSH and LQKENI. Some clones are missing from TCRdb's copy, which holds only in-frame ones; the method was immunoSEQ multiplex PCR. The sample holds about 250,000 clones; 87% are singletons and the top ten take roughly 3%. Details on this clone: What it recognizes is unknown.

Treatment defined: around 19 received Ad26.COV2.S at low or high dose, single or two shots; roughly five received placebo; per-sample allocation not given. Sampling took place 63 days after the first vaccine or placebo injection. At a Boston site, the person donating was an adult of 18-55 years. The specimen was peripheral blood, collected in a trial of Ad26.COV2.S vaccine versus placebo. The receptor comes from a person aged 18 to 65 who received the Ad26.COV2.S COVID-19 vaccine or a placebo. This rearrangement joins TRBV18 to TRBJ2-7; possible D gene TRBD2, 6 bases. The CDR3, as DNA: TGTGCCAGCTCACCTACCGGCGGGGTGAGCTCCTACGAGCAGTACGTC. Translating it yields CASSPTGGVSSYEQYV.